This entry lists 22 T cell receptor beta chains sequenced from one sample in a study of lymphopenia after photon versus proton radiotherapy. TCRdb keeps only in-frame clones here, not all; method: immunoSEQ multiplex PCR. The table lists approximately 13,000 clones, 82% of them singletons. The source was peripheral blood, collected from a patient treated with photon-based radiotherapy. The receptors were sampled from a man aged 50-59 years with gastric cancer.

This rearrangement joins TRBV5-5 to TRBJ1-6; D is uncertain. The CDR3 sequence is 17 residues long. Germline V CDR1 and CDR2: SGHKS, YYEKEE (reference sequence). Between the trimmed V and J ends, which lost 4 bases and 0 bases, there was a span of 14 bases. CDR3 sequence: CASSPRLGRSYNSPLHF. DNA of the CDR3: TGTGCCAGCAGCCCGCGTCTGGGTCGCTCCTATAATTCACCCCTCCACTTT. Using reference TRBV5-5 and TRBJ1-6 for the parts outside the CDR3, the full variable domain is DAGVTQSPTHLIKTRGQQVTLRCSPISGHKSVSWYQQVLGQGPQFIFQYYEKEERGRGNFPDRFSARQFPNYSSELNVNALLLGDSALYLCASSPRLGRSYNSPLHFGNGTRLTVT.

The V gene is TRBV6-9, the J gene TRBJ2-5, with D unresolved. The CDR3 has 10 residues. Germline loops: CDR1 MNHGY, CDR2 SVAAGI. V was trimmed by 6 bases and J by 3 bases, leaving 2 bases between them. For the CDR3, the DNA is TGTGCCAGCAGAGAAGAGACCCAGTACTTC. It specifies CASREETQYF.

This chain connects TRBV18 to TRBJ2-5; D remains unclear. The CDR3 spans 13 residues. In germline, CDR1 is KGHSH, CDR2 LQKENI. V lost 0 bases and J lost 5, with 7 bases in between. The CDR3 DNA follows: TGTGCCAGCTCACCACCGATCGGGGAGACCCAGTACTTC. Its protein is CASSPPIGETQYF.

The rearrangement joins TRBV5-1 to TRBJ2-4, with TRBD1 matching over 7 bases. CDR3 length: 15 amino acids. With 4 bases clipped from V and 3 bases from J, the junction kept 7 bases outside the gene matches. The V gene's germline CDR1 is SGHRS and CDR2 YFSETQ. This chain's CDR3 is CASSERQGFKNIQYF. CDR3 in DNA: TGCGCCAGCAGCGAAAGACAGGGATTCAAAAACATTCAGTACTTC. Based on the CDR3 plus reference TRBV5-1 and TRBJ2-4, the full variable domain is KAGVTQTPRYLIKTRGQQVTLSCSPISGHRSVSWYQQTPGQGLQFLFEYFSETQRNKGNFPGRFSGRQFSNSRSEMNVSTLELGDSALYLCASSERQGFKNIQYFGAGTRLSVL.

The chain's CDR3 is CASSLRTGLYNSPLHF. The CDR3 region has the DNA TGTGCCAGCAGCTTACGGACAGGGCTTTATAATTCACCCCTCCACTTT. This chain links TRBV13 with TRBJ1-6, with 8 bases identical to TRBD1. From germline, CDR1 is PRHDT and CDR2 FYEKMQ (reference sequence). The trim removed 2 bases at V and 4 bases at J, leaving 4 bases unmatched. This CDR3 has 16 amino acids.

The count of this clone is one. This rearrangement joins TRBV15 to TRBJ1-1; D gene uncertain. CDR3 length: 15 amino acids. Germline V CDR1 and CDR2: LNHNV, YYDKDF (reference sequence). V shed 0 bases and J shed 1 base, with 9 bases lying between them. The CDR3 DNA is TGTGCCACCAGCAGAGAGTCGGGAAGGAACACTGAAGCTTTCTTT. Its translation: CATSRESGRNTEAFF.

The chain links TRBV12-2 to TRBJ1-6; TRBD1, the D gene given by the table, was not confirmed from the DNA. TRBV12-2 is flagged as a pseudogene. The CDR3 consists of 17 residues. The CDR3 spells CASRPDRVITYNSPLHF. DNA of the CDR3: TGTGCAAGTCGCCCAGACAGGGTCATCACCTATAATTCACCCCTCCACTTT.

The rearrangement joins TRBV11-3 to TRBJ1-2, with 9 bases identical to TRBD1. Germline loops: CDR1 SGHNT, CDR2 YENEEA. The length of the CDR3 is 15 residues. Germline trimming cut 4 bases from V and 3 bases from J; bases unmatched to any gene: 6. The CDR3: CASSSRTGEDYGYTF. The CDR3 coding sequence is TGTGCCAGCAGCTCCAGGACAGGGGAGGACTATGGCTACACCTTC. Combining the CDR3 with reference TRBV11-3 and TRBJ1-2 gives the whole variable domain EAGVVQSPRYKIIEKKQPVAFWCNPISGHNTLYWYLQNLGQGPELLIRYENEEAVDDSQLPKDRFSAERLKGVDSTLKIQPAELGDSAVYLCASSSRTGEDYGYTFGSGTRLTVV.

This clone has just a few counts. V is TRBV7-3 and J is TRBJ1-1, with TRBD1 matching over 10 bases. The V gene end was trimmed by 2 bases and the J gene end by 7 bases; junction bases not matched to a gene: 10. This CDR3 spans 16 amino acids. Germline-derived CDR1 and CDR2 are SGHTA and FQGTGA. CDR3 region: CASSLGLRGTGDEAFF. The CDR3 DNA reads as TGTGCCAGCAGCTTAGGGTTGCGAGGGACAGGGGATGAAGCTTTCTTT.

The rearrangement links TRBV10-3 to TRBJ2-7, with 9 bases identical to TRBD1. Trimming cost V 7 bases and J 6 bases; bases outside gene matches: 19. This CDR3 has 17 amino acids. The germline CDR1 and CDR2 sequences are ENHRY and SYGVKD. The CDR3 protein is CAITPGVNRGPGGEQYF. In nucleotides, the CDR3 is TGTGCCATCACCCCCGGGGTCAACAGGGGGCCAGGGGGCGAGCAGTACTTC.

The V gene is TRBV2, the J gene TRBJ1-1; the D is unclear. There are 15 residues in the CDR3. V was pared by 3 bases and J by 8 bases, with 19 bases between. The germline V gene has CDR1 SNHLY and CDR2 FYNNEI. CDR3 protein: CASSDRHLLSPEAFF. The CDR3 DNA is TGTGCCAGCAGTGATCGTCACTTGTTGTCCCCAGAAGCTTTCTTT. The entire variable domain, with the rest obtained from reference TRBV2 and TRBJ1-1, is as follows: EPEVTQTPSHQVTQMGQEVILRCVPISNHLYFYWYRQILGQKVEFLVSFYNNEISEKSEIFDDQFSVERPDGSNFTLKIRSTKLEDSAMYFCASSDRHLLSPEAFFGQGTRLTVV.

The chain carries TRBV6-6 and TRBJ2-3, with 9 nucleotides matching TRBD1. V shed 1 base and J 1 base; nucleotides not matched to a gene: 0. Looked up from germline, CDR1 is MNHNY and CDR2 is SVGAGI (reference sequence). The CDR3 runs to 15 residues. CDR3 in amino acids: CASSYWDRGTDTQYF. CDR3 coding DNA: TGTGCCAGCAGTTACTGGGACAGGGGCACAGATACGCAGTATTTT.

In its sample, this clone was seen once. The chain uses TRBV6-1 and TRBJ2-7, with D hard to call. Trimming shortened V by 6 bases and J by 2 bases, and 8 bases separated the two germline ends. Per the germline V gene, CDR1 is MNHNS and CDR2 is SASEGT. This CDR3 comprises 12 residues. CDR3 DNA sequence: TGTGCCAGCAGCGAGCGCACCTACGAGCAGTACTTC. It specifies CASSERTYEQYF.

The chain employs TRBV27 and TRBJ2-1; D ambiguous. The CDR3 consists of 13 residues. V was clipped by 5 bases and J by 2 bases, with 7 bases between them. Germline assignment: CDR1 MNHEY and CDR2 SMNVEV (reference sequence). CDR3 in amino acids: CASSHRAYNEQFF. As DNA, the CDR3 is TGTGCCAGCAGTCACCGGGCCTACAATGAGCAGTTCTTC.

DNA of the CDR3: TGTGCCAGCAGCTTAAGACAGGTCGGTGGCTACACCTTC. Amino acids: CASSLRQVGGYTF. V is TRBV5-6 and J is TRBJ1-2, with a weak D call TRBD1 (6 bases). The V gene's germline CDR1 is SGHDT and CDR2 YYEEEE. The V end was cut by 2 bases, the J end by 7 bases, with 12 bases between. There are 13 residues in the CDR3.

A single count supports this clone. The rearrangement uses TRBV6-6 and TRBJ1-5, with 7 bases aligning to TRBD1. This CDR3 has 15 residues. CDR1 and CDR2 from the germline V gene are MNHNY and SVGAGI (reference sequence). V gave up 0 bases and J gave up 6 bases; unmatched junction bases: 5. Written as DNA, the CDR3 is TGTGCCAGCAGTTACTCGAGAGGGGGCACTCAGCCCCAGCATTTT. Its protein is CASSYSRGGTQPQHF.

This clone was found once. The V and J genes are TRBV19 and TRBJ1-6; no reliable D call. The germline V gene has CDR1 LNHDA and CDR2 SQIVND (reference sequence). This CDR3 contains 14 residues. V lost 3 bases and J lost 5, with 8 bases in between. The CDR3 sequence is CASSIFTDNSPLHF. The CDR3 DNA is TGTGCCAGTAGTATTTTTACGGATAATTCACCCCTCCACTTT.

The J gene is TRBJ2-4, the V gene TRBV5-4, with D unclear. Germline V lookup: CDR1 SGHNT, CDR2 YYREEE (reference sequence). The CDR3 consists of 14 residues. V was pared by 0 bases and J by 9 bases, with 13 bases between. CDR3 residues: CASSLDGSSSIQYF. The CDR3 DNA follows: TGTGCCAGCAGCTTGGATGGGTCTTCTAGCATTCAGTACTTC.

This chain links TRBV7-6 with TRBJ2-1; 10 bases fit TRBD2. The germline V gene encodes CDR1 SGHVS and CDR2 FNYEAQ. There are 14 residues in the CDR3. The trim removed 3 bases at V and 9 bases at J, leaving 5 bases unmatched. The CDR3 loop reads CASSLGGLAIEQFF. The DNA of the CDR3 is TGTGCCAGCAGCTTGGGGGGACTAGCGATTGAGCAGTTCTTC. Drawing the rest from reference TRBV7-6 and TRBJ2-1, the complete variable domain is GAGVSQSPRYKVTKRGQDVALRCDPISGHVSLYWYRQALGQGPEFLTYFNYEAQQDKSGLPNDRFSAERPEGSISTLTIQRTEQRDSAMYRCASSLGGLAIEQFFGPGTRLTVL.

V is TRBV6-1 and J is TRBJ2-5; D not certain. In germline, CDR1 is MNHNS, CDR2 SASEGT. The V end lost 8 bases, the J end lost 5 bases, and 12 bases lay between the germline ends. The CDR3 sequence is 12 residues long. For the CDR3, the DNA is TGTGCCAGCGTGCATCACCTGGAGACCCAGTACTTC. It encodes CASVHHLETQYF.

The chain has TRBV5-4 and TRBJ1-1; the D gene is possibly TRBD1 (6 bases). The CDR3 length is 15 residues. Trimming removed 9 bases at V and 5 bases at J, with 23 bases between. Germline CDR1 and CDR2: SGHNT and YYREEE (reference sequence). CDR3 residues: CATRETGFEGTEAFF. DNA for the CDR3: TGTGCCACCCGTGAGACAGGTTTTGAGGGGACTGAAGCTTTCTTT.

The chain is built from TRBV29-1 and TRBJ2-3, with D possibly called TRBD1 or TRBD2 (5 bases each). The length of the CDR3 is 12 residues. Deletions cut 8 bases from V and 6 bases from J, with 15 bases between. The germline V gene has CDR1 SQVTM and CDR2 ANQGSEA. For the CDR3, the DNA is TGCAGCCCCCGGGACGAGGCGGATACGCAGTATTTT. Encoded protein: CSPRDEADTQYF.